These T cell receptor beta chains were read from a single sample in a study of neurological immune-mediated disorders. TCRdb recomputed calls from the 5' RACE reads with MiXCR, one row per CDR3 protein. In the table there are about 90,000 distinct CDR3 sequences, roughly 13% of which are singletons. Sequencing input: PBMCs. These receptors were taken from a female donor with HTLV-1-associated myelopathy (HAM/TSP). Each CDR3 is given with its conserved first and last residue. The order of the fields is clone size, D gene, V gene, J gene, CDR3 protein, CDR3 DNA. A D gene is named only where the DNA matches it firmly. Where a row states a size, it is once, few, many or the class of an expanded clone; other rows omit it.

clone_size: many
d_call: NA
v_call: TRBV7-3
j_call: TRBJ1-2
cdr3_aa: CASSLQATNNIGGYTF
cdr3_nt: TGTGCCAGCAGCCTCCAGGCCACCAATAATATAGGTGGCTACACCTTC

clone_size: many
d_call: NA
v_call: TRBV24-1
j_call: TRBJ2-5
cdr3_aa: CATSGGRGGETQYF
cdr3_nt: TGTGCCACCAGTGGAGGCAGGGGTGGAGAGACCCAGTACTTC

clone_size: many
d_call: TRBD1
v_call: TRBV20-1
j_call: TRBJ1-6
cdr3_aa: CSANRGHSPLHF
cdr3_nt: TGCAGTGCTAACAGGGGGCACTCACCCCTCCACTTT

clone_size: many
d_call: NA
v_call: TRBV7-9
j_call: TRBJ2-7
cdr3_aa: CASSPRDNEQYF
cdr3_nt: TGTGCCAGCAGCCCGCGGGATAACGAGCAGTACTTC

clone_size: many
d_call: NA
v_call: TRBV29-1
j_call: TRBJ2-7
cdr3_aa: CSVGMDWYEQYF
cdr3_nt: TGCAGCGTTGGAATGGATTGGTACGAGCAGTACTTC

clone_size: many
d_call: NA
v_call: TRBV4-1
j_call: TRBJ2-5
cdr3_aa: CASSHYRGGSQETQYF
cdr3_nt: TGCGCCAGCAGCCACTACAGGGGAGGCTCCCAAGAGACCCAGTACTTC

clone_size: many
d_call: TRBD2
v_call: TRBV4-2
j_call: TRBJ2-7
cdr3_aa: CASSQSGGAYEQYF
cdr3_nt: TGTGCCAGCAGCCAGAGCGGGGGGGCTTACGAGCAGTACTTC

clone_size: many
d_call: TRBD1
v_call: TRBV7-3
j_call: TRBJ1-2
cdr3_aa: CASSLTGDRGSGYTF
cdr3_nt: TGTGCCAGCAGCCTCACGGGAGACAGGGGGTCTGGCTACACCTTC

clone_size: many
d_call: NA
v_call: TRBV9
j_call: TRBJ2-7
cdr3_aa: CASPLIKLPQDPTYEQYF
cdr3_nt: TGTGCCAGCCCCCTCATTAAACTACCGCAGGATCCTACCTACGAGCAGTACTTC

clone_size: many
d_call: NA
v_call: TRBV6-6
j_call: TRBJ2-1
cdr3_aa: CASNLRGPENEQFF
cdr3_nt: TGTGCCAGCAACCTTAGAGGACCTGAGAATGAGCAGTTCTTC

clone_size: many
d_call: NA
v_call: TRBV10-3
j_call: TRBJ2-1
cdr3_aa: CAISIGGGPNNEQFF
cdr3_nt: TGTGCCATCTCTATAGGGGGGGGACCTAACAATGAGCAGTTCTTC

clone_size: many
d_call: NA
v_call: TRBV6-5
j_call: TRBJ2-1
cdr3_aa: CASSWMGHNEQFF
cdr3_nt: TGTGCCAGCAGTTGGATGGGACACAATGAGCAGTTCTTC

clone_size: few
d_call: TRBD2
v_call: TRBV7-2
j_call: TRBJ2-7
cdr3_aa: CTSSSSGGAQEQYF
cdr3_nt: TGTACCAGCAGCTCGAGCGGGGGGGCTCAAGAGCAGTACTTC

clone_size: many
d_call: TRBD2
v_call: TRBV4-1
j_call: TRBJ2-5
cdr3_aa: CASSQGAGPQVQETQYF
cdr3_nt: TGCGCCAGCAGCCAAGGAGCGGGGCCCCAAGTCCAAGAGACCCAGTACTTC

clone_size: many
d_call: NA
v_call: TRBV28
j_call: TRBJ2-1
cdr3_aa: CATHDSYNEQFF
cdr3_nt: TGTGCCACCCACGACAGTTACAATGAGCAGTTCTTC

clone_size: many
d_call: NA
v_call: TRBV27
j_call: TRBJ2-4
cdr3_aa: CASSSASVAKNIQYF
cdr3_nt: TGTGCCAGCAGTTCCGCGTCCGTAGCCAAAAACATTCAGTACTTC

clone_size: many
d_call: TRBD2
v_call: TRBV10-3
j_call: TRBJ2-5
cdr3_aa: CAISPSGAETQYF
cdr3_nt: TGTGCCATCAGTCCTAGCGGGGCGGAGACCCAGTACTTC

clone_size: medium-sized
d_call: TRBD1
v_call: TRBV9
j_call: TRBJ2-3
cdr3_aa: CASSVDRGTTDTQYF
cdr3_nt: TGTGCCAGCAGCGTAGACAGGGGGACCACAGATACGCAGTATTTT

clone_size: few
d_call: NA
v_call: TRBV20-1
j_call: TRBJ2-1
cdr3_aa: CSASPAGSYNEQFF
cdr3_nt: TGCAGTGCTAGCCCTGCGGGCTCCTACAATGAGCAGTTCTTC

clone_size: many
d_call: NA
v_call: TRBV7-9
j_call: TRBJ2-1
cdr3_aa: CASSPDRRNEQFF
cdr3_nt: TGTGCCAGCAGCCCAGACAGGCGCAATGAGCAGTTCTTC

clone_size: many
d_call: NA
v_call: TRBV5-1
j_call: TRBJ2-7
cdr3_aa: CASSLRGKQGHSYEQYF
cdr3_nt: TGCGCCAGCAGCTTGCGGGGCAAACAGGGACACTCCTACGAGCAGTACTTC

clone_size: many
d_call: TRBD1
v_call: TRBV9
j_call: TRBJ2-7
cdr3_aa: CASSHDSGTGNYEQYF
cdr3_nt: TGTGCCAGCAGCCATGATTCCGGGACAGGTAACTACGAGCAGTACTTC

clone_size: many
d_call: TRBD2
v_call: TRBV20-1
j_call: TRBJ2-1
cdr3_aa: CSASHTGTRNRNEQFF
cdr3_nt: TGCAGTGCTAGTCACACCGGGACTAGGAACAGAAATGAGCAGTTCTTC

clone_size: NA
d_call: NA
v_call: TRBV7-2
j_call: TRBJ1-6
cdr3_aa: CASSLGGRESPLHF
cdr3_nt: TGTGCCAGCAGCTTAGGTGGCAGGGAGTCACCCCTCCACTTT

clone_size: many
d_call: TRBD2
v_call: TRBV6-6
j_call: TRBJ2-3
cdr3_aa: CASSSFLAGGDTQYF
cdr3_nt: TGTGCCAGCAGTTCCTTTCTAGCGGGGGGAGATACGCAGTATTTT

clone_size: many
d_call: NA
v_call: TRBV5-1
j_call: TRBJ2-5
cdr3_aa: CASNLASGIQETQYF
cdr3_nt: TGCGCCAGCAACTTAGCGTCGGGGATCCAAGAGACCCAGTACTTC

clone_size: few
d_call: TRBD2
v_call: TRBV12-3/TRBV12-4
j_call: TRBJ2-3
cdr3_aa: CASSPLAGGLGTQYF
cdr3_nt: TGTGCCAGCAGCCCACTAGCGGGGGGGCTTGGTACGCAGTATTTT

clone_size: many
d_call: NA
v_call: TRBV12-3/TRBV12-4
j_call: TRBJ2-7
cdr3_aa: CASSFFRGNYEQYF
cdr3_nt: TGTGCCAGCAGTTTTTTTCGGGGGAACTACGAGCAGTACTTC

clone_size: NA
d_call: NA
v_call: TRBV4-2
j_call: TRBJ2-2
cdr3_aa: CASSQDPGVSGELFF
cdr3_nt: TGTGCCAGCAGCCAAGATCCGGGGGTCAGCGGGGAGCTGTTTTTT

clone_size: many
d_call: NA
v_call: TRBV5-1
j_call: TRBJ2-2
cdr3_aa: CASSLEPSGELFF
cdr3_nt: TGCGCCAGCAGCTTGGAGCCGTCTGGGGAGCTGTTTTTT

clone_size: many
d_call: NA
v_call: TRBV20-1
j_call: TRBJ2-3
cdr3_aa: CSASVSGHGFTDTQYF
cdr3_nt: TGCAGTGCTAGCGTGTCGGGACACGGCTTCACAGATACGCAGTATTTT

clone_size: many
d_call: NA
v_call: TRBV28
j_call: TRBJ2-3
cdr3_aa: CASSHGGMGRPGTDTQYF
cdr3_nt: TGTGCCAGCAGTCATGGGGGCATGGGGCGGCCCGGCACAGATACGCAGTATTTT

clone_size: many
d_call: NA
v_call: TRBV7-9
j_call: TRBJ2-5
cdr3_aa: CASSLATGLETQYF
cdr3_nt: TGTGCCAGCAGCTTAGCGACAGGACTAGAGACCCAGTACTTC

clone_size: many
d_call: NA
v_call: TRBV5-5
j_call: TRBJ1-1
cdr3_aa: CASSPTGQLNTEAFF
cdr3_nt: TGTGCCAGCAGCCCTACCGGACAGCTGAACACTGAAGCTTTCTTT

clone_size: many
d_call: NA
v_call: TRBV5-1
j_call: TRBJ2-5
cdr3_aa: CASIRGLLFQETQYF
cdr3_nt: TGCGCCAGCATACGGGGGTTGTTGTTTCAAGAGACCCAGTACTTC

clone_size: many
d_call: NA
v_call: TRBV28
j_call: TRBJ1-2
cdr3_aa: CASSPFLEGYARGYTF
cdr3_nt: TGTGCCAGCAGTCCCTTTCTTGAGGGATATGCTCGTGGCTACACCTTC

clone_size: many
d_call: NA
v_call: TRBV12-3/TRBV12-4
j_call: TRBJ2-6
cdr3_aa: CASSPPGHSGANVLTF
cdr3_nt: TGTGCCAGCAGTCCCCCGGGACACTCCGGGGCCAACGTCCTGACTTTC

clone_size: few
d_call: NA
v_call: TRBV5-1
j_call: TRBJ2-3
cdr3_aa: CASSSKGVTDTQYF
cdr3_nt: TGCGCCAGCAGCTCGAAGGGTGTCACAGATACGCAGTATTTT

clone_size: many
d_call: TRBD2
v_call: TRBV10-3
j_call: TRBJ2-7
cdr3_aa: CAISRGGAYEQYF
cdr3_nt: TGTGCCATCTCCCGGGGGGGCGCGTACGAGCAGTACTTC

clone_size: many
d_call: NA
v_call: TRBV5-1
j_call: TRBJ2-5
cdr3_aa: CASSLTGGRQETQYF
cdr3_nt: TGCGCCAGCAGCTTGACCGGGGGCCGACAAGAGACCCAGTACTTC

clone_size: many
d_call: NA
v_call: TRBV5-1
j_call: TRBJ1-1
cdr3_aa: CASGVGGGSEAFF
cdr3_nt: TGCGCCAGTGGGGTGGGCGGGGGCTCTGAAGCTTTCTTT

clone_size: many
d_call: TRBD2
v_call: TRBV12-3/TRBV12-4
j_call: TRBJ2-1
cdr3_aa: CASTLGAGSYNEQFF
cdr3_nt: TGTGCCAGCACCCTGGGAGCGGGGAGCTACAATGAGCAGTTCTTC

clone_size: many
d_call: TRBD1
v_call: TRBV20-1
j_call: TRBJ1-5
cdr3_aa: CSARDRDRGSSQPQHF
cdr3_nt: TGCAGTGCTAGAGATCGAGACAGGGGGTCGAGCCAGCCCCAGCATTTT

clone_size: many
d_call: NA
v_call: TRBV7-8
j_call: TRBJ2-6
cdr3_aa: CAISDRPVSGANVLTF
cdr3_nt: TGTGCCATCTCCGACCGTCCCGTCTCTGGGGCCAACGTCCTGACTTTC

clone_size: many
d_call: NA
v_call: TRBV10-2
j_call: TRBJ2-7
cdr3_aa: CASRDRSPSPSYEQYF
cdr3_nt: TGCGCCAGCAGGGACCGGTCCCCTTCCCCCTCCTACGAGCAGTACTTC

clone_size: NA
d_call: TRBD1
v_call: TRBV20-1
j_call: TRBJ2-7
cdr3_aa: CSARTGGPGTGQYF
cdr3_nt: TGCAGTGCTCGAACAGGGGGCCCCGGGACGGGGCAGTACTTC

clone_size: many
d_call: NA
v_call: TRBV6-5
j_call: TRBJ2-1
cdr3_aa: CASSNYSLYTEQFF
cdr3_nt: TGTGCCAGCAGTAACTACTCCTTGTACACTGAGCAGTTCTTC

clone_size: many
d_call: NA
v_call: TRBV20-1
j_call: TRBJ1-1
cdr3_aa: CSARDRRGPREAFF
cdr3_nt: TGCAGTGCTAGAGATAGACGAGGACCGAGGGAAGCTTTCTTT

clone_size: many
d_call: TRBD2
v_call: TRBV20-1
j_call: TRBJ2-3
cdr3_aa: CSAPRGGGSTDTQYF
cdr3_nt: TGCAGTGCTCCACGGGGCGGGGGGAGCACAGATACGCAGTATTTT

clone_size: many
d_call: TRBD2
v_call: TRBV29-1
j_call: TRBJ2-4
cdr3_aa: CSVGTSAMGNIQYF
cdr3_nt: TGCAGCGTTGGGACTAGCGCTATGGGGAACATTCAGTACTTC

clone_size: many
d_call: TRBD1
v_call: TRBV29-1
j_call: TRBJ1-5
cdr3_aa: CSGGQGANQPQHF
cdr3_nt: TGCAGCGGGGGACAGGGGGCTAATCAGCCCCAGCATTTT